The 32 T cell receptor beta chains listed next were all sequenced from one sample in a study of CXCR3-negative and CXCR3-positive naive CD8 T cells. UMI-labeled TRB cDNA libraries were prepared by 5' RACE. Following a re-call of the 5' RACE reads, TCRdb has one entry per CDR3 protein and lacks DNA. This sample's clone table lists 45,000 to 65,000 distinct CDR3 sequences. The sample consisted of naive CXCR3- CD8+ T cells from blood. The sample's subset: CD45RO-CCR7+CD27+CD95- naive CD8+ T cells lacking CXCR3 (TNR3-). These receptors all come from a human donor in good health. Some clones in this sample may be carry-over from other donors' samples.

The chain carries TRBV7-6 and TRBJ2-7; the D call of TRBD2 rests on TCRdb alone, since no DNA is present to check it. Germline CDR1 reads SGHVS; CDR2 reads FNYEAQ. CDR3 length: 16 residues. The CDR3 loop reads CASSSATSGGSYEQYF.

The rearrangement links TRBV9 to TRBJ2-3. Germline V lookup: CDR1 SGDLS, CDR2 YYNGEE. This CDR3 has 14 residues. The CDR3 is CASSPRLDEHTQYF.

This chain connects TRBV12-3 or TRBV12-4 to TRBJ2-7; no DNA is available, so the TRBD2 call from TCRdb remains unchecked. There are 19 residues in the CDR3. The CDR3 spells CASSDGASGSSGASYEQYF.

The chain has TRBV27 and TRBJ2-1; lacking DNA, the TRBD2 call made by TCRdb goes unchecked. The CDR3 loop spans 13 amino acids. CDR1 is MNHEY and CDR2 is SMNVEV in the germline V gene (reference sequence). This chain's CDR3 is CASSLGLNNEQFF.

Its frequency marks this clonotype as medium-sized. The V call is TRBV18, the J call TRBJ2-1; TCRdb returns TRBD2, unconfirmable since there is no DNA. Germline values: CDR1 KGHSH, CDR2 LQKENI. CDR3 size: 19 residues. This chain's CDR3 is CASSPPPLAGGFSYNEQFF.

The V and J genes are TRBV29-1 and TRBJ2-7. The germline CDR1 and CDR2 sequences are SQVTM and ANQGSEA. The CDR3 length is 14 residues. The CDR3: CSVKAPTSSYEQYF.

V is TRBV29-1 and J is TRBJ2-1; as DNA is missing, the TRBD1 call by TCRdb cannot be tested. Germline V CDR1 and CDR2: SQVTM, ANQGSEA. The CDR3 runs to 13 residues. CDR3 loop: CSADRGPYNEQFF.

V and J are TRBV3-1 and TRBJ2-1; TCRdb selects TRBD2, and the lack of DNA leaves this call unchecked. The CDR3 covers 15 residues. Germline CDR1 LGHDT, CDR2 YNNKEL (reference sequence). This chain's CDR3 is CASSPAGADYNEQFF.

The chain links TRBV5-1 to TRBJ1-4; TCRdb's D call of TRBD1 is untestable without DNA. The germline gives CDR1 SGHRS, CDR2 YFSETQ. The CDR3 runs to 15 residues. The CDR3 protein is CASSQGETGNEKLFF.

The chain carries TRBV25-1 and TRBJ2-1; the TCRdb D gene call, TRBD1, has no DNA to confirm it. The CDR3 loop spans 15 amino acids. CDR1 and CDR2 (germline): MGHDK, SYGVNS. This chain's CDR3 is CASNSRDGRLNEQFF.

The chain links TRBV16 to TRBJ2-7; TCRdb outputs TRBD1, but without DNA this stays unchecked. CDR3 length: 14 residues. Germline V lookup: CDR1 KGHSY, CDR2 FQNENV. The CDR3: CASSQSAPPGEQYF.

This sequence joins TRBV7-9 and TRBJ2-7; TCRdb names TRBD1, which stays unverified in the absence of DNA. Per germline, CDR1 SEHNR and CDR2 FQNEAQ (reference sequence). The CDR3 extends over 15 amino acids. The CDR3 loop is CASSSPGPTNYEQYF.

The V call is TRBV6-2 or TRBV6-3, the J call TRBJ2-3; the TCRdb call, TRBD1, lacks DNA for checking. The CDR3 has 16 residues. Germline V gene sequence: CDR1 MNHEY, CDR2 SVGEGT. CDR3 region: CASNYGDSPNTDTQYF.

V gene TRBV5-1 combines with J gene TRBJ2-2; TCRdb calls TRBD2, which cannot be checked without DNA. Germline CDR1 is SGHRS and CDR2 is YFSETQ. The CDR3 contains 18 residues. This CDR3 reads CASSLEPAGALNTGELFF.

The genes are TRBV6-6 and TRBJ2-2; absent DNA, TCRdb's TRBD1 call cannot be checked. The germline gives CDR1 MNHNY, CDR2 SVGAGI (reference sequence). CDR3 length: 14 residues. The CDR3 spells CASSQDRHTGELFF.

The chain couples TRBV6-5 to TRBJ2-7; TCRdb calls TRBD1, which cannot be checked without DNA. The germline V gene encodes CDR1 MNHEY and CDR2 SVGAGI. CDR3 size: 15 residues. The CDR3 is CASSVTGQGAYEQYF.

The J gene is TRBJ2-5, the V gene TRBV7-9. Looked up from germline, CDR1 is SEHNR and CDR2 is FQNEAQ (reference sequence). There are 16 residues in the CDR3. The CDR3 spells CASSHLRGSPGETQYF.

The CDR3 loop is CSARAGGEKLFF. This rearrangement joins TRBV20-1 to TRBJ1-4. Looked up from germline, CDR1 is DFQATT and CDR2 is SNEGSKA (reference sequence). The CDR3 runs 12 residues.

V and J are TRBV7-9 and TRBJ2-5; TCRdb names TRBD2, which stays unverified in the absence of DNA. Looked up from germline, CDR1 is SEHNR and CDR2 is FQNEAQ (reference sequence). The CDR3 extends over 15 amino acids. CDR3 residues: CASSLELALKETQYF. The full variable domain, its missing parts supplied by reference TRBV7-9 and TRBJ2-5, is DTGVSQNPRHKITKRGQNVTFRCDPISEHNRLYWYRQTLGQGPEFLTYFQNEAQLEKSRLLSDRFSAERPKGSFSTLEIQRTEQGDSAMYLCASSLELALKETQYFGPGTRLLVL.

The genes are TRBV2 and TRBJ2-2; TCRdb's D call, TRBD1, is unchecked because there is no DNA. The CDR3 is 14 amino acids. Germline V gene data show CDR1 as SNHLY and CDR2 as FYNNEI. CDR3 residues: CASTPPGYTGELFF.

The chain employs TRBV11-1 and TRBJ2-7; TCRdb's D call, TRBD2, is unchecked because there is no DNA. The CDR3 totals 15 residues. The germline V gene has CDR1 SGHAT and CDR2 FQDESV (reference sequence). Here the CDR3 reads CASSHSRRVPYEQYF.

The J gene is TRBJ2-1, the V gene TRBV7-7; as DNA is missing, the TRBD2 call by TCRdb cannot be tested. This CDR3 region has 13 residues. Germline V gene sequence: CDR1 SSHAT, CDR2 FNYEAQ (reference sequence). Here the CDR3 reads CASSLILADEQFF.

The chain carries TRBV7-2 and TRBJ1-1. There are 14 residues in the CDR3. CDR1 is SGHTA and CDR2 is FQGNSA in the germline V gene. CDR3 region: CASSFLGMNTEAFF.

The V call is TRBV28, the J call TRBJ2-1. The V gene's germline CDR1 is MDHEN and CDR2 SYDVKM. The CDR3 runs 11 residues. CDR3 protein: CASSHGVEQFF.

The chain has TRBV29-1 and TRBJ2-3; the TCRdb call, TRBD1, lacks DNA for checking. Germline loops: CDR1 SQVTM, CDR2 ANQGSEA. The CDR3 extends over 17 amino acids. CDR3 region: CSVEDLGGRRTQGTQYF.

J is TRBJ1-2 and V is TRBV7-9. The germline gives CDR1 SEHNR, CDR2 FQNEAQ (reference sequence). CDR3 length: 15 residues. The CDR3 protein is CASSLTTSANYGYTF.

V gene TRBV27 combines with J gene TRBJ1-1; no DNA is available, so the TRBD1 call from TCRdb remains unchecked. The CDR3 length is 13 residues. Germline loops: CDR1 MNHEY, CDR2 SMNVEV (reference sequence). Here the CDR3 reads CASSTQGETEAFF.

V gene TRBV25-1 combines with J gene TRBJ2-3; TCRdb lists TRBD1, though no DNA is available to test this call. Germline values: CDR1 MGHDK, CDR2 SYGVNS. There are 16 residues in the CDR3. CDR3 amino acids: CASSEWDKLSTDTQYF.

The chain links TRBV12-3 or TRBV12-4 to TRBJ2-7. The CDR3 covers 12 residues. The CDR3 sequence is CASSGDSYEQYF.

The chain is built from TRBV29-1 and TRBJ2-7. CDR1 is SQVTM and CDR2 is ANQGSEA in the germline V gene. The CDR3 length is 13 residues. The CDR3 reads CSVEDSGEYEQYF.

The V gene is TRBV28, the J gene TRBJ2-7; TCRdb's D gene call, TRBD2, goes unchecked for lack of DNA. Looked up from germline, CDR1 is MDHEN and CDR2 is SYDVKM. This CDR3 contains 15 residues. CDR3 sequence reads: CASTERGGGTYEQYF.

This chain joins TRBV12-3 or TRBV12-4 and TRBJ2-6. This CDR3 comprises 18 residues. The CDR3 protein is CASSWNPSLGSGANVLTF.